This TCR beta chain was identified in a study of blood T cell repertoires in COVID-19. This clone has a single count. The J segment lost 7 bases and the V segment lost 5 bases, leaving 7 bases of the junction unmatched. The CDR3 has 14 amino acids. The germline V gene has CDR1 MNHNY and CDR2 SVGAGI (reference sequence). Original processing methods: For nucleated cells, counts were estimated from reference gene primer amplification. Sequencing used immunoSEQ multiplex PCR; TCRdb keeps in-frame clones, though not all of them. D and trimming come from the DNA, and the V and J calls and clone size come from that table. The sample holds 43,000 or so clones, approximately 90% seen once.

The V and J genes are TRBV6-6 and TRBJ2-2, with 7 bases matching TRBD1. Input material: peripheral blood. The clonotype was recovered from a man in his 60s with active COVID-19. The CDR3 region is CASSTGQYNGELFF. CDR3 in DNA: TGTGCCAGCAGTACGGGACAGTACAACGGGGAGCTGTTTTTT.